The entry below gives a single T cell receptor (beta chain) sequence along with its context. The antigen is unknown. One end of the junction does not line up with germline, which may come from a read error. The template was RNA from unsorted bulk tissue. This CDR3 is 13 amino acids long. Germline V gene lookup returns CDR1 SGHNT and CDR2 YYREEE (reference sequence). The entry originates in a study of tumor and adjacent non-tumor tissue in lung cancer. About the study: Histology: around 13 adenocarcinoma, a couple of squamous cell carcinoma, 1 small cell lung cancer.

TCRbeta libraries were built with three rounds of nested PCR, modified from ARM-PCR. TCRdb processed the multiplex PCR reads anew with MiXCR; each CDR3 protein has one entry. This table holds roughly 120,000 distinct CDR3 sequences, around 82% found once. Study results and caveats: Normal lung showed higher cumulative top 100 clone frequency than tumor. TCR diversity was significantly greater in tumor than normal lung tissue.

Material: lung tumor tissue. The TCR comes from a man aged 70-80 years with non-small cell lung cancer. The chain links TRBV5-4 to TRBJ1-2; D remains ambiguous. The CDR3 nucleotides are TGTGCCCACAGCTTGGACGTTAACTATGGATACACCTTC. This codes for CAHSLDVNYGYTF.